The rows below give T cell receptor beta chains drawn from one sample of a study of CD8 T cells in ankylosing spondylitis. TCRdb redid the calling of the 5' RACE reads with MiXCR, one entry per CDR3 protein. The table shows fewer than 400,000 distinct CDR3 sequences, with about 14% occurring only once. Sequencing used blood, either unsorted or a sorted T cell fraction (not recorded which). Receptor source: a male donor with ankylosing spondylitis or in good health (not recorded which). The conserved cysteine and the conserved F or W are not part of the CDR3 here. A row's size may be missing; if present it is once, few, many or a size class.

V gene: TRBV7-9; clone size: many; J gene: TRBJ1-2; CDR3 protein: ASSLAIGGQDGYT
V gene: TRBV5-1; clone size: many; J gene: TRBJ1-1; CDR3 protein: ASKLQPENTEAF
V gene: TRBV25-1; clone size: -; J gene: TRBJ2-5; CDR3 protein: ASRRTSGNQETQY
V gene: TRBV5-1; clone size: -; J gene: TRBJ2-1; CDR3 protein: ASSLSGATYNEQF
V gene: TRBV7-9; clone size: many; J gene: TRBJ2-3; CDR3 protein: ASSPGQGITDTQY
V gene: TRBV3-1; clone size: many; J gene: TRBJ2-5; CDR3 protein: ASSLRGGQETQY
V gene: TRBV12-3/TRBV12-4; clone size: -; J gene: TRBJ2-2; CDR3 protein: ASRIWREAGELF
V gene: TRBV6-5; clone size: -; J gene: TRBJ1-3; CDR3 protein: ASSYSGGPGNTIY
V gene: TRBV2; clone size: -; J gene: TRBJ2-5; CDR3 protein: ARRRTGWETQY
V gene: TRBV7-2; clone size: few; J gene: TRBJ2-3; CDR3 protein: ASSSRQGLGGTQY
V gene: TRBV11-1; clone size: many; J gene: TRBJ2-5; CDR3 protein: ASSLLGTSGRPGETQY
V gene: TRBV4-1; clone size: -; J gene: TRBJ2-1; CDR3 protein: ASSQGPSGGVSYNEQF
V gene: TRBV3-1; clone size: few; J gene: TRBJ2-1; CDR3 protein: ASSLAGGGEQF
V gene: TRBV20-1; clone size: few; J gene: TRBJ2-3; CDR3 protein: SVIRGTSTDTQY
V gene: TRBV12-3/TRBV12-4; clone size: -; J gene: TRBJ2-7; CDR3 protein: ASRIDTLSYEQY
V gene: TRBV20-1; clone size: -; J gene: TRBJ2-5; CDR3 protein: SARDPPRLGTQY
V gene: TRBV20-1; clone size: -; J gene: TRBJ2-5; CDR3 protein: SARWPSGGARETQY
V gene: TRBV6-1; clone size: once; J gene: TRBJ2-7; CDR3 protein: ASSALGTGRIYEQY
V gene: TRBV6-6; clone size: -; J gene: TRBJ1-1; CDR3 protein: ASSLRDSTEAF
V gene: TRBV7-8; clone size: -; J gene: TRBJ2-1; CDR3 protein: ASRGSPLAGGATSYNEQF
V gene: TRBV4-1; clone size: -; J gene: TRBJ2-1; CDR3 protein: ASSHPGQGADLQF
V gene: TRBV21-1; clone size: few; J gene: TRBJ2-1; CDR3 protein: ASTPPLCGRVQKISYNEQF
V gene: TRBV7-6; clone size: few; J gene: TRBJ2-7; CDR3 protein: ASSLEGHRTGGNEQY
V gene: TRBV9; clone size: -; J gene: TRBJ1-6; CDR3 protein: ASSAGGREGNSPLH
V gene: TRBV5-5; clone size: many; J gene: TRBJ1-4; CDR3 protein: ASTALPGEKLF
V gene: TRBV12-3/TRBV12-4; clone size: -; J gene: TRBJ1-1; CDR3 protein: ASSSRGQGDTEAF
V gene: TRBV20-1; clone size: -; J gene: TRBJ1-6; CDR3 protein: SASRGMGSPLH
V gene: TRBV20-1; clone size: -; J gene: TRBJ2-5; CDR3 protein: SARDWTSIGETQY
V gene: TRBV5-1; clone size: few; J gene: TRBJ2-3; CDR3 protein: ASSKGLFTDTQY
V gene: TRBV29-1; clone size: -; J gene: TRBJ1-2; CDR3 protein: SVETWEDYGYT
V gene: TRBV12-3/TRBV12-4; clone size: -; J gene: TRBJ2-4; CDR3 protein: ASSNSKNIQY
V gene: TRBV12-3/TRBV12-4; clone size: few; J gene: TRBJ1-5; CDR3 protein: ASGRTSQGNQPQH
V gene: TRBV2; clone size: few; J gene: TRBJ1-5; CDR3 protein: ASKQGGQPQH
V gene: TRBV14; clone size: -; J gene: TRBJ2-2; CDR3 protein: ASRAAGELF
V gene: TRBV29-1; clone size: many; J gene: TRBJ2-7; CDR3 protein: SVASSYEQY
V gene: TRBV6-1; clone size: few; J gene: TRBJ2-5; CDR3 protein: ASSDGRLAGGETQY
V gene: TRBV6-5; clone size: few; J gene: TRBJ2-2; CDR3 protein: ASSWDGTGELF
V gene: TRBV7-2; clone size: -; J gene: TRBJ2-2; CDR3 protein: ASSLYPPGAGELF
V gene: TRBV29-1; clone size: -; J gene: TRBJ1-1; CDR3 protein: SVDPGRAEAF
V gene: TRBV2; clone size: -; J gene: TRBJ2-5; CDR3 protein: ASSEGSGSETQY
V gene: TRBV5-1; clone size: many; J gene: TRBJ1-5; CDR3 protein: ASSREGFQPQH
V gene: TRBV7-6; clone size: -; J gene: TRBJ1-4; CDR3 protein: ASSPTTGVNEKLF
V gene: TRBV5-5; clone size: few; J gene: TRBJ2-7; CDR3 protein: ASSLSRTNYEQY
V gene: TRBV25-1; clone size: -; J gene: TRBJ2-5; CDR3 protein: ASSEVGTRPY
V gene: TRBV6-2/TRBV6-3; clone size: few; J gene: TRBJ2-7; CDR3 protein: ASSYSKRTGGSYEQY
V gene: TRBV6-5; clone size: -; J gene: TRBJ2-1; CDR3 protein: ASQRVNEQF
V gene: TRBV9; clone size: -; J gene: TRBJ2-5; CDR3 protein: ASSAAGLAGETQY
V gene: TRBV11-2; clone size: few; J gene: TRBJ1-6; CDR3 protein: ASSLGAEFPLH
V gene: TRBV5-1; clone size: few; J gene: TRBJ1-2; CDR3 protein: ASSLDSVAAYGYT
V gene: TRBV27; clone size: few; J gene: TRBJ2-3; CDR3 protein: ASGTGNTDTQY
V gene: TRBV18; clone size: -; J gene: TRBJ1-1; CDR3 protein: ASSPDSVSSEAF
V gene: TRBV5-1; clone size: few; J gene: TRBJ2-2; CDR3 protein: ASSLAGDRANTGELF
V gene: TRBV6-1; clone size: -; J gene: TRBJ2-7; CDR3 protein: ASNTREASEQY
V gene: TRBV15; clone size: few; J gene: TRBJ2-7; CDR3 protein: ATSRDGHYEQY
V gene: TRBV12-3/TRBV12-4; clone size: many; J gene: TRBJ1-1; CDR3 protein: ASRAGGGETEAF
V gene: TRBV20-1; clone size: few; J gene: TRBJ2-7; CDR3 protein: SAPGHNYEQY
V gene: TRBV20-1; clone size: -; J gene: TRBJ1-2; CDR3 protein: SAPDGYNYGYT
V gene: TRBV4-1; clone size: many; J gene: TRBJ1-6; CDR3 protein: ASSQDRKVPNSPLH
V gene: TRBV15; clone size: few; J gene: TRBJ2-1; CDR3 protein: ATSRELGTYNEQF